These 2 T cell receptor beta chains share one sample of origin, sequenced in a study of T-cell reconstitution after alpha-beta-depleted transplantation in children. Unique molecular identifiers were incorporated during preparation of the TCRbeta library. TCRdb re-called the PCR reads with MiXCR, one entry per CDR3 protein. Among 500,000 to 750,000 distinct CDR3 sequences, 25% to 30% were seen once, and the ten largest hold 35% to 40%. This material consisted of PBMCs, taken before TCRalphabeta/CD19-depleted stem cell transplant. All receptors derive from a boy under three years old with Wiskott-Aldrich syndrome, due to receive a stem cell transplant.

This clonotype has just a few counts. The chain has TRBV5-1 and TRBJ2-5; 9 positions agree with TRBD2. Germline V gene lookup returns CDR1 SGHRS and CDR2 YFSETQ. The V segment lost 4 bases and the J segment 4 bases; nucleotides outside the gene matches: 8. The CDR3 runs 15 residues. The CDR3 DNA is TGCGCCAGCAGCGGAGCCGGGACTAGCCTAGAGACCCAGTACTTC. Protein product: CASSGAGTSLETQYF.

This chain uses TRBV6-2 or TRBV6-3 with TRBJ2-5; no firm D call. This CDR3 contains 14 residues. Trimming took off 5 bases at V and 2 bases at J, with 12 bases between the two ends. CDR1 and CDR2 (germline): MNHEY, SVGEGT. CDR3: CASSRHAFQETQYF. The DNA of the CDR3 is TGTGCCAGCAGTCGACACGCATTTCAAGAGACCCAGTACTTC.